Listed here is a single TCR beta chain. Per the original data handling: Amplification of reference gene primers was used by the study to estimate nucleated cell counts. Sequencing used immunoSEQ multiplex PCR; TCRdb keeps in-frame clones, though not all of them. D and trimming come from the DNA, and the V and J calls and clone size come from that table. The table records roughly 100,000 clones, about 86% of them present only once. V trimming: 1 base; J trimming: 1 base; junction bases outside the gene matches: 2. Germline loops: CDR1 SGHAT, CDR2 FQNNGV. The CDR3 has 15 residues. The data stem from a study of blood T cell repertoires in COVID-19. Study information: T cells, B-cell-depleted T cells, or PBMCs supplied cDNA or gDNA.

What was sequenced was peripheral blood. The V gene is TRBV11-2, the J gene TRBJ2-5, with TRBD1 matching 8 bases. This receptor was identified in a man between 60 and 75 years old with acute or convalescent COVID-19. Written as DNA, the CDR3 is TGTGCCAGCAGCTTAGTCACAGGGGGCCAAGAGACCCAGTACTTC. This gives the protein CASSLVTGGQETQYF.